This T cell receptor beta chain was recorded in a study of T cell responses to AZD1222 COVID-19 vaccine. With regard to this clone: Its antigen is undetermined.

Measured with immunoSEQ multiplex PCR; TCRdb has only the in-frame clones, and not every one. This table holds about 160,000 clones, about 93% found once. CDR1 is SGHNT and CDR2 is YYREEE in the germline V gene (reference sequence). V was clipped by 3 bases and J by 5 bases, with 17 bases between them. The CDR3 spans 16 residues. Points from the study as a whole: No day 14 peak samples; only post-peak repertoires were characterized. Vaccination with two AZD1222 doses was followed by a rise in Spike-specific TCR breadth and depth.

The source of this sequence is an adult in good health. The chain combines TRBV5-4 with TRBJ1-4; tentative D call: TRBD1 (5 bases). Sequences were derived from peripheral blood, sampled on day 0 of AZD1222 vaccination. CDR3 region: CASSSTGRGVNEKLFF. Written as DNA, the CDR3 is TGTGCCAGCAGCTCAACGGGACGGGGGGTAAATGAAAAACTGTTTTTT.